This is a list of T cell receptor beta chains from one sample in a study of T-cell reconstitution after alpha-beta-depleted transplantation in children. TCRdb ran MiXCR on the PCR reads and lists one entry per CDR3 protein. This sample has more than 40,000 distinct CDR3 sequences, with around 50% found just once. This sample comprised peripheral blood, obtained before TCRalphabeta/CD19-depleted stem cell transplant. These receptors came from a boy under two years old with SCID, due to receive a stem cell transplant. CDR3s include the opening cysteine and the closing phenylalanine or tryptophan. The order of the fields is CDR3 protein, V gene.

CDR3 protein: CASSPGTERETQYF
V gene: TRBV5-1

CDR3 protein: CASPSGGKRETQYF
V gene: TRBV2

CDR3 protein: CATSSWDNEKLFF
V gene: TRBV15

CDR3 protein: CASSLSGGVGTGELFF
V gene: TRBV7-2

CDR3 protein: CASSRDKYEQYF
V gene: TRBV7-9

CDR3 protein: CASSPGEVGDETQYF
V gene: TRBV28

CDR3 protein: CAWRLGLANYGYTF
V gene: TRBV30

CDR3 protein: CASSPQGLGPQHF
V gene: TRBV6-1

CDR3 protein: CASRLVGGYTF
V gene: TRBV12-3/TRBV12-4

CDR3 protein: CAISDPDRGYEQYF
V gene: TRBV10-3

CDR3 protein: CASSQGSGGKGEKLFF
V gene: TRBV4-2

CDR3 protein: CSASTGAPPLHF
V gene: TRBV20-1

CDR3 protein: CAVGGGETQYF
V gene: TRBV10-3

CDR3 protein: CSADRLGHYYEQYF
V gene: TRBV20-1

CDR3 protein: CASSQGQGAGYGYTF
V gene: TRBV4-3

CDR3 protein: CAISEQDKGGYTF
V gene: TRBV10-3

CDR3 protein: CAGSSGQEAYEQYF
V gene: TRBV27

CDR3 protein: CATGTGDYEQYF
V gene: TRBV7-6

CDR3 protein: CASREKGLYNEQFF
V gene: TRBV2

CDR3 protein: CASSPSAAHGYTF
V gene: TRBV12-3/TRBV12-4

CDR3 protein: CASSLRGPNEKLFF
V gene: TRBV7-6

CDR3 protein: CASSLSWQETQYF
V gene: TRBV7-2

CDR3 protein: CASSMVLGGANVLTF
V gene: TRBV19

CDR3 protein: CASSESVTRPNTEAFF
V gene: TRBV6-1

CDR3 protein: CASSPQGSNYGYTF
V gene: TRBV5-1

CDR3 protein: CASSSTRSGANVLTF
V gene: TRBV28

CDR3 protein: CASSSSLSGGNTDTQYF
V gene: TRBV7-9

CDR3 protein: CSADRGRTGELFF
V gene: TRBV20-1

CDR3 protein: CASSDPGARYGYTF
V gene: TRBV5-1

CDR3 protein: CATSSLAGGSTDTQYF
V gene: TRBV15

CDR3 protein: CASSARGLSYTQYF
V gene: TRBV5-1

CDR3 protein: CASSGRTGGDYSPLHF
V gene: TRBV4-2

CDR3 protein: CASSATGGQGTDTQYF
V gene: TRBV5-1

CDR3 protein: CASSPSLAGPGYEQYF
V gene: TRBV12-3/TRBV12-4

CDR3 protein: CSASGLAGTPPYEQYF
V gene: TRBV20-1

CDR3 protein: CASSPPAQNSPLHF
V gene: TRBV6-1

CDR3 protein: CASSFPGGQRSTDTQYF
V gene: TRBV7-8

CDR3 protein: CSAREGQGVYEQYF
V gene: TRBV20-1

CDR3 protein: CASSLPSGGETQYF
V gene: TRBV7-6

CDR3 protein: CATSDPGQGGVKFF
V gene: TRBV24-1

CDR3 protein: CSALLRGLSYNEQFF
V gene: TRBV29-1

CDR3 protein: CASSSRDSPYNEQFF
V gene: TRBV7-8

CDR3 protein: CSARDSGGRTDTQYF
V gene: TRBV20-1

CDR3 protein: CSARDAQSAGDLTKTNTGELFF
V gene: TRBV20-1

CDR3 protein: CASRVTGVVETQYF
V gene: TRBV2

CDR3 protein: CATRPSLNTGELFF
V gene: TRBV5-1

CDR3 protein: CASSLDRGLTYEQYF
V gene: TRBV5-4

CDR3 protein: CASTYPGGSPQHF
V gene: TRBV7-2

CDR3 protein: CASSQNGYNEQFF
V gene: TRBV13

CDR3 protein: CASSFGGTEAFF
V gene: TRBV6-5

CDR3 protein: CPSTPGESSGANVLTF
V gene: TRBV28

CDR3 protein: CASIKTGDQETQYF
V gene: TRBV12-3/TRBV12-4